The following is a T cell receptor beta chain sequence with its context. Its antigen is not known. This entry belongs to a study of PD-1 blockade in classical Hodgkin lymphoma. Sample time point: cycle 4 day 1 (C4D1), after 6 weeks of nivolumab. Every single patient, without exception, relapsed after autologous stem cell transplantation, and brentuximab vedotin exposure varied. The protocol was immunoSEQ multiplex PCR, while the TCRdb copy is restricted to in-frame clones and leaves out a portion. The top ten clones hold roughly 22% of a sample with over 15,000 clones, around 82% of them seen once. Study-level points and caveats: Individuals who commenced nivolumab within less than 1 year of ASCT were excluded.

Sequenced here: peripheral blood mononuclear cells (PBMCs), sampled before the fourth cycle of nivolumab. This TCR derives from a human donor with classical Hodgkin lymphoma.

The CDR3 loop reads CASSMNSNTEAFF. The CDR3, as DNA: TGTGCCAGTAGTATGAACAGCAACACTGAAGCTTTCTTT. The rearrangement joins TRBV19 to TRBJ1-1; D remains ambiguous. Trimming left V 3 bases short and J 2 bases short, with 7 bases between. Per germline, CDR1 LNHDA and CDR2 SQIVND (reference sequence). The CDR3 extends over 13 amino acids.